Below, 4 T cell receptor beta chains from the same sample are listed, as sequenced in a study of blood T cell repertoires in COVID-19. Clones were read by immunoSEQ multiplex PCR, and TCRdb kept only the in-frame ones, dropping some. The table has around 100,000 clones, just under 85% seen once. Material for sequencing was peripheral blood. All receptors derive from a woman at least 80 years old with active or convalescent COVID-19.

This clone has only one observation. The chain couples TRBV19 to TRBJ2-3, with D maybe TRBD2 (5 bases). Trimming cost V 4 bases and J 6 bases, with 17 bases left between them. Germline-derived CDR1 and CDR2 are LNHDA and SQIVND (reference sequence). CDR3 length equals 15 residues. CDR3 nucleotide sequence: TGTGCCAGTAGTACCTCGGGCGCCCGGAGGGATACGCAGTATTTT. Its protein is CASSTSGARRDTQYF.

The chain has TRBV20-1 and TRBJ1-1, with 7 bases matching TRBD1. CDR3 size: 11 residues. Per the germline V gene, CDR1 is DFQATT and CDR2 is SNEGSKA (reference sequence). The CDR3 spells CTRSRGTEAFF. As DNA, the CDR3 is TGCACGCGGAGCAGGGGGACTGAAGCTTTCTTT.

The chain employs TRBV6-5 and TRBJ2-2; 7 bases agree with TRBD1. Trimming at V came to 7 bases and at J to 1 base, leaving 3 bases not matched to a gene. Looked up from germline, CDR1 is MNHEY and CDR2 is SVGAGI. This CDR3 is built from 14 residues. In DNA, the CDR3 is TGTGCCAGCAACAGGGGAGAGAACACCGGGGAGCTGTTTTTT. This encodes CASNRGENTGELFF.

The chain uses TRBV6-5 and TRBJ1-4; D possibly corresponds to TRBD1 (5 bases). CDR1 is MNHEY and CDR2 is SVGAGI in the germline V gene. The V end lost 9 bases, the J end lost 5 bases, and 13 bases lay between the germline ends. This CDR3 has 13 amino acids. The chain's CDR3 is CARPGRGNEKLFF. As DNA, the CDR3 is TGTGCCAGACCGGGACGGGGGAATGAAAAACTGTTTTTT.